This TCR beta chain originates from a study of response to subunit inactivated influenza vaccine. Study-wide results and limits: The authors suggested that every seasonal influenza vaccination recruits few new T cells.

This CDR3 has 13 residues. CDR1 and CDR2 (germline): MNHNS, SASEGT. The V gene lost 6 bases and the J gene lost 10 bases, with 13 bases spanning the gap. One entry per CDR3 protein, called by TCRdb with MiXCR from the RT-PCR reads. The table has around 250,000 distinct CDR3 sequences, 9% to 15% seen once. This clonotype has more than one count but fewer than ten. Antigen specificity is unknown. This material consisted of non-naive T cells sorted from PBMCs, taken less than 15 days before vaccination. This receptor was obtained from a man between 50 and 59 years old who received an inactivated influenza vaccine. The chain joins TRBV6-1 to TRBJ1-6, with D tentatively TRBD1 (5 bases). CDR3 amino acids: CASRPDSRSPLHF. CDR3 DNA sequence: TGTGCCAGCAGGCCCGACAGCAGATCACCCCTCCACTTT.